These 31 T cell receptor beta chains originate from one sample sequenced in a study of T cells expressing NK-cell markers. From the 5' RACE reads, TCRdb lists one entry per CDR3 protein and no DNA. Here the sample table reports roughly 180,000 distinct CDR3 sequences. Sequenced: blood T cells: a sorted CD56 or NKG2C T cell subset, CD4+ or CD8+ T cells, or bulk PBMC T cells (not recorded which). These receptors were taken from a woman between 18 and 75 years old in good health.

The chain couples TRBV12-3 or TRBV12-4 to TRBJ2-4; lacking DNA, the TRBD1 call made by TCRdb goes unchecked. This CDR3 spans 15 amino acids. CDR3: CASNDRGGAKNIQYF.

This sequence joins TRBV10-3 and TRBJ1-1. Germline values: CDR1 ENHRY, CDR2 SYGVKD. This CDR3 region has 13 residues. This CDR3 reads CAISVGENTEVFF.

The chain joins TRBV5-1 to TRBJ1-4. The CDR3 totals 14 residues. Germline V lookup: CDR1 SGHRS, CDR2 YFSETQ. The CDR3 is CASSLGHGNEKLFF. The full variable domain, with the rest looked up from reference TRBV5-1 and TRBJ1-4, is KAGVTQTPRYLIKTRGQQVTLSCSPISGHRSVSWYQQTPGQGLQFLFEYFSETQRNKGNFPGRFSGRQFSNSRSEMNVSTLELGDSALYLCASSLGHGNEKLFFGSGTQLSVL.

The genes are TRBV18 and TRBJ2-7; TCRdb calls TRBD1, which cannot be checked without DNA. CDR3 size: 15 residues. The germline V gene encodes CDR1 KGHSH and CDR2 LQKENI. The CDR3 sequence: CASSPVGTGGFEQYF. Looking up the rest from reference TRBV18 and TRBJ2-7 gives the full variable domain: NAGVMQNPRHLVRRRGQEARLRCSPMKGHSHVYWYRQLPEEGLKFMVYLQKENIIDESGMPKERFSAEFPKEGPSILRIQQVVRGDSAAYFCASSPVGTGGFEQYFGPGTRLTVT.

The chain recombines TRBV4-2 with TRBJ1-3; TCRdb reports TRBD1, a call that lacks DNA to check it against. The CDR3 is 15 residues long. CDR1 and CDR2 (germline): LGHNA, YNFKEQ. The CDR3 region is CASSQDRTTGNTIYF.

The gene calls are TRBV7-2 and TRBJ2-1. Germline V gives CDR1 SGHTA, CDR2 FQGNSA. The CDR3 length is 15 residues. The CDR3 sequence is CASSLEVLSYNEQFF.

V usage is TRBV2 and J usage is TRBJ2-5; the D call from TCRdb, TRBD1, cannot be confirmed without DNA. Germline CDR1 reads SNHLY; CDR2 reads FYNNEI. This CDR3 has 15 amino acids. The CDR3 spells CASSEGAGRIETQYF.

The V gene is TRBV29-1, the J gene TRBJ2-2. The CDR3 extends over 13 amino acids. The germline V gene encodes CDR1 SQVTM and CDR2 ANQGSEA. The CDR3 sequence is CSTQPVIGGELFF.

The genes are TRBV6-4 and TRBJ2-1. Germline CDR1 MRHNA, CDR2 SNTAGT. This CDR3 spans 16 amino acids. CDR3 sequence reads: CASSDWRGRSYNEQFF.

The gene calls are TRBV5-1 and TRBJ1-2. Germline CDR1 and CDR2: SGHRS and YFSETQ. The CDR3 extends over 15 amino acids. The CDR3 loop reads CASSLTGGRSSGYTF. The whole variable domain, filled in from reference TRBV5-1 and TRBJ1-2, reads KAGVTQTPRYLIKTRGQQVTLSCSPISGHRSVSWYQQTPGQGLQFLFEYFSETQRNKGNFPGRFSGRQFSNSRSEMNVSTLELGDSALYLCASSLTGGRSSGYTFGSGTRLTVV.

The chain uses TRBV11-2 and TRBJ2-7; there is no DNA to check the TCRdb D call of TRBD2. The CDR3 extends over 15 amino acids. Germline V lookup: CDR1 SGHAT, CDR2 FQNNGV. CDR3 region: CASSPLTSGSYEQYF. The full variable domain, its missing parts supplied by reference TRBV11-2 and TRBJ2-7, is EAGVAQSPRYKIIEKRQSVAFWCNPISGHATLYWYQQILGQGPKLLIQFQNNGVVDDSQLPKDRFSAERLKGVDSTLKIQPAKLEDSAVYLCASSPLTSGSYEQYFGPGTRLTVT.

The genes are TRBV7-8 and TRBJ2-7. This CDR3 has 12 amino acids. Germline assignment: CDR1 SGHVS and CDR2 FQNEAQ. CDR3 in amino acids: CASSLSRDEQYF.

V gene TRBV20-1 combines with J gene TRBJ1-1; TCRdb outputs TRBD1, but without DNA this stays unchecked. Germline V gives CDR1 DFQATT, CDR2 SNEGSKA (reference sequence). This CDR3 has 15 amino acids. This CDR3 reads CSASSMEQANAEAFF.

The V call is TRBV5-1, the J call TRBJ1-6. The germline CDR1 and CDR2 sequences are SGHRS and YFSETQ. The CDR3 consists of 14 residues. The CDR3 is CASSQEGYNSPLHF.

V and J are TRBV12-3 or TRBV12-4 and TRBJ2-4; TCRdb's D call of TRBD1 is untestable without DNA. The CDR3 sequence is 13 residues long. CDR3 in amino acids: CASSKPGPDIQYF.

CDR3 region: CASSLGQMWGGEQFF. The chain recombines TRBV9 with TRBJ2-1; the TCRdb D gene call, TRBD1, has no DNA to confirm it. There are 15 residues in the CDR3. Germline CDR1 reads SGDLS; CDR2 reads YYNGEE.

The gene calls are TRBV10-3 and TRBJ1-3. The germline V gene encodes CDR1 ENHRY and CDR2 SYGVKD. The CDR3 consists of 14 residues. CDR3 protein: CAISESRGGNTIYF.

This chain uses TRBV20-1 with TRBJ1-5. The CDR3 spans 14 residues. CDR1 and CDR2 from the germline V gene are DFQATT and SNEGSKA (reference sequence). The CDR3 protein is CSALPDGDNQPQHF.

V usage is TRBV5-1 and J usage is TRBJ2-7; TCRdb picks TRBD2, but there is no DNA to check that call. The CDR3 length is 15 residues. The germline V gene has CDR1 SGHRS and CDR2 YFSETQ. The CDR3 loop is CASSAGGAQGYEQYF.

The chain combines TRBV28 with TRBJ2-7; TCRdb reports TRBD1, a call that lacks DNA to check it against. Germline-derived CDR1 and CDR2 are MDHEN and SYDVKM. The CDR3 length is 12 residues. CDR3 protein: CAGGTTTYEQYF.

The chain links TRBV29-1 to TRBJ2-7; the TCRdb call, TRBD2, lacks DNA for checking. The CDR3 loop spans 15 amino acids. Germline V gene sequence: CDR1 SQVTM, CDR2 ANQGSEA. The CDR3 is CSVFTSGRGAYEQYF.

The chain couples TRBV7-9 to TRBJ2-7; TCRdb's D call, TRBD1, is unchecked because there is no DNA. CDR3 length: 12 residues. CDR1 SEHNR and CDR2 FQNEAQ come from the germline V gene (reference sequence). The CDR3 region is CASSPQGIKQYF.

This rearrangement joins TRBV6-6 to TRBJ2-7; TCRdb's assignment of TRBD2 cannot be checked, as there is no DNA. CDR3 length equals 13 residues. Germline CDR1 reads MNHNY; CDR2 reads SVGAGI (reference sequence). This CDR3 is CASSNPGPYEQYF.

The chain couples TRBV27 to TRBJ1-1; there is no DNA to check the TCRdb D call of TRBD1. The CDR3 is made up of 14 amino acids. CDR1 is MNHEY, CDR2 SMNVEV, per germline (reference sequence). CDR3 loop: CASNFLQGSTEAFF.

This chain links TRBV20-1 with TRBJ2-5; TCRdb's D call, TRBD2, is unchecked because there is no DNA. This CDR3 has 15 residues. Germline values: CDR1 DFQATT, CDR2 SNEGSKA (reference sequence). The CDR3 loop is CSAPWTSGGRETQYF.

The rearrangement links TRBV4-1 to TRBJ2-3; the D gene TCRdb calls, TRBD1, cannot be checked with no DNA. This CDR3 spans 16 amino acids. Germline V gene data show CDR1 as MGHRA and CDR2 as YSYEKL. CDR3 loop: CASSQASRGLEDTQYF.

This chain links TRBV3-1 with TRBJ1-2; absent DNA, TCRdb's TRBD1 call cannot be checked. This CDR3 is 14 amino acids long. Germline V CDR1 and CDR2: LGHDT, YNNKEL (reference sequence). The CDR3 protein is CASTPTLDRDGYTF.

The V gene is TRBV28, the J gene TRBJ1-2; no DNA is available, so the TRBD1 call from TCRdb remains unchecked. Germline V gene data show CDR1 as MDHEN and CDR2 as SYDVKM. This CDR3 comprises 14 residues. CDR3 sequence reads: CASAQDRGNYGYTF.

The J gene is TRBJ1-2, the V gene TRBV5-5; the TCRdb D gene call, TRBD1, has no DNA to confirm it. Germline CDR1 is SGHKS and CDR2 is YYEKEE (reference sequence). The length of the CDR3 is 15 residues. CDR3 protein: CASSLARDRPYGYTF.

The CDR3 reads CAWKTGHSDTQYF. The genes are TRBV30 and TRBJ2-3; TCRdb reports TRBD1, a call that lacks DNA to check it against. This CDR3 is built from 13 residues. Germline assignment: CDR1 GTSNPN and CDR2 SVGIG (reference sequence).

The chain employs TRBV28 and TRBJ1-5; TCRdb's assignment of TRBD1 cannot be checked, as there is no DNA. Germline CDR1 and CDR2: MDHEN and SYDVKM. This CDR3 spans 13 amino acids. The CDR3 reads CASRPPGNQPQHF.